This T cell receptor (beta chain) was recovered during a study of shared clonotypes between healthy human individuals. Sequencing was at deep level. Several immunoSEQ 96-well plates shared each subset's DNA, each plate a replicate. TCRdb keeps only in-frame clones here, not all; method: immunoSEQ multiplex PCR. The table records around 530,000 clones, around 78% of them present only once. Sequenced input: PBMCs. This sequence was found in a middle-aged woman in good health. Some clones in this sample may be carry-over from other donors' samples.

As DNA, the CDR3 is TGTGCCAGCAGTTTATGGTCGGCGGGGGCTGGAAACACCATATATTTT. Translated, it gives CASSLWSAGAGNTIYF. The J gene is TRBJ1-3, the V gene TRBV28; a weak D match, TRBD1 (5 bases). Germline V gene data show CDR1 as MDHEN and CDR2 as SYDVKM. The CDR3 covers 16 residues. The V gene lost 0 bases and the J gene lost 2 bases, with 11 bases spanning the gap.